Listed here are 29 T cell receptor beta chains from one sample, sequenced in a study of blood T cell repertoires in COVID-19. Profiled with immunoSEQ multiplex PCR; TCRdb holds only in-frame clones, not every one. The sample records roughly 120,000 clones, 75% to 80% being singletons. The sample consisted of peripheral blood. The receptors derive from a woman of 80 years or more with active or convalescent COVID-19.

This clone was recorded once. J is TRBJ1-3 and V is TRBV10-3; the match to TRBD1 covers 7 bases. After removal of 6 bases from V and 2 bases from J, the junction contained 10 bases not matched to a gene. Germline V lookup: CDR1 ENHRY, CDR2 SYGVKD. This CDR3 region has 16 residues. The CDR3 coding sequence is TGTGCCATCAGGAACCAACTTACAGGGGCTGGAAACACCATATATTTT. Protein sequence: CAIRNQLTGAGNTIYF.

The chain combines TRBV18 with TRBJ1-1, with D unresolved. The V end was cut by 2 bases, the J end by 6 bases, with 7 bases between. Germline CDR1 is KGHSH and CDR2 is LQKENI. This CDR3 region has 12 residues. The CDR3 DNA sequence: TGTGCCAGCTCACCATCGGGTCCTGAAGCTTTCTTT. It specifies CASSPSGPEAFF.

This clone was counted once. V and J are TRBV5-1 and TRBJ1-2; possible D gene TRBD1, 6 bases. CDR1 SGHRS and CDR2 YFSETQ come from the germline V gene. This CDR3 has 15 amino acids. V was shortened by 0 bases and J by 8 bases, with 17 bases between the two germline ends. CDR3 nucleotide sequence: TGCGCCAGCAGCTTGGAGGGGCTTCCAGGGGACGGCTACACCTTC. It specifies CASSLEGLPGDGYTF.

Only one count was recorded for this clone. V usage is TRBV29-1 and J usage is TRBJ1-1; D is uncertain. Looked up from germline, CDR1 is SQVTM and CDR2 is ANQGSEA. V shed 6 bases and J shed 3 bases, with 14 bases lying between them. CDR3 length: 13 residues. The CDR3 region has the DNA TGCAGCGTCTCCAGAGGGTGGGACACTGAAGCTTTCTTT. Translating it yields CSVSRGWDTEAFF.

The rearrangement uses TRBV4-3 and TRBJ2-3; 7 nucleotides agree with TRBD1. The CDR3 sequence is 16 residues long. The V segment lost 1 base and the J segment 1 base; nucleotides outside the gene matches: 5. Germline V gene data show CDR1 as LGHNA and CDR2 as YSLEER. In DNA, the CDR3 is TGCGCCAGCAGCCAAGCCAGGGGGATCGGCACAGATACGCAGTATTTT. It encodes CASSQARGIGTDTQYF.

The CDR3 DNA reads as TGTGCCAGCAGCTTTGGTAGCGGGAGAGGTTGGGATACGCAGTATTTT. Protein: CASSFGSGRGWDTQYF. The J gene is TRBJ2-3, the V gene TRBV7-3; 9 bases align to TRBD2. Germline CDR1 and CDR2: SGHTA and FQGTGA. This CDR3 spans 16 amino acids. Germline trimming cut 3 bases from V and 6 bases from J; bases unmatched to any gene: 10.

The genes are TRBV5-1 and TRBJ2-2; 10 positions match TRBD2. Trimming at V came to 0 bases and at J to 7 bases, leaving 6 bases not matched to a gene. The CDR3 sequence is 16 residues long. The germline V gene encodes CDR1 SGHRS and CDR2 YFSETQ. The CDR3 coding sequence is TGCGCCAGCAGCTTGGTGGCTAGCGGGAGAGGCGGGGAGCTGTTTTTT. Translation gives CASSLVASGRGGELFF.

The chain is built from TRBV5-1 and TRBJ1-6, with a tentative D call TRBD1 (6 bases). The CDR3 sequence is 13 residues long. V was shortened by 4 bases and J by 13 bases, with 15 bases between the two germline ends. CDR1 and CDR2 from the germline V gene are SGHRS and YFSETQ. The CDR3 sequence: CASSPGRGRPLHF. CDR3 nucleotide sequence: TGCGCCAGCAGCCCCGGGCGGGGGCGTCCCCTCCACTTT. The whole variable domain, remainder taken from reference TRBV5-1 and TRBJ1-6, is KAGVTQTPRYLIKTRGQQVTLSCSPISGHRSVSWYQQTPGQGLQFLFEYFSETQRNKGNFPGRFSGRQFSNSRSEMNVSTLELGDSALYLCASSPGRGRPLHFGNGTRLTVT.

The rearrangement links TRBV6-6 to TRBJ1-4; D is perhaps TRBD1 (5 bases). V was cut by 0 bases and J by 0 bases, with 8 bases left in between. Germline V gene lookup returns CDR1 MNHNY and CDR2 SVGAGI (reference sequence). This CDR3 region has 16 residues. CDR3 loop: CASSYSRTSTNEKLFF. CDR3 nucleotide sequence: TGTGCCAGCAGTTACTCCAGGACATCAACTAATGAAAAACTGTTTTTT.

This clone turned up a few times. The rearrangement joins TRBV7-3 to TRBJ2-1, with TRBD2 matching over 9 bases. The germline V gene has CDR1 SGHTA and CDR2 FQGTGA. The ends lost 5 bases at V and 9 bases at J; junction bases unmatched: 14. CDR3 length: 16 amino acids. For the CDR3, the DNA is TGTGCCAGCAGCAGATTTACTAGCGGGTATGAATCTGAGCAGTTCTTC. Protein sequence: CASSRFTSGYESEQFF.

The chain couples TRBV19 to TRBJ2-5; perhaps TRBD2 as D (5 bases). Trimming stripped 2 bases from V and 2 bases from J, with 12 bases between. Per germline, CDR1 LNHDA and CDR2 SQIVND (reference sequence). The CDR3 spans 15 residues. For the CDR3, the DNA is TGTGCCAGTAGTATACCCAGCGGTCCTCAAGAGACCCAGTACTTC. Its protein product is CASSIPSGPQETQYF.

Only one count was recorded for this clone. The J gene is TRBJ1-6, the V gene TRBV3-1 (or the pseudogene TRBV3-2); D might be TRBD1 (6 bases). Germline V gene data show CDR1 as LGHDT and CDR2 as YNNKEL (reference sequence). The germline V and J ends were trimmed by 5 bases and 7 bases, with 9 bases remaining between them. The CDR3 length is 13 residues. CDR3 nucleotides: TGTGCCAGCAGCGCAAGGGGGAATTCACCCCTCCACTTT. It yields the protein CASSARGNSPLHF.

J is TRBJ2-1 and V is TRBV6-4; 12 bases fit TRBD2. The CDR3 totals 15 residues. The germline gives CDR1 MRHNA, CDR2 SNTAGT. V was pared by 5 bases and J by 7 bases, with 6 bases of the junction left unmatched. The CDR3 DNA reads TGTGCCAGCAGTAAACGACTAGCGGGAGTAAATGAGCAGTTCTTC. Translation gives CASSKRLAGVNEQFF.

This clone was recorded only once. The gene calls are TRBV7-9 and TRBJ1-1; TRBD1 matches 7 bases. V lost 1 base to trimming and J lost 12 bases; unmatched junction nucleotides: 8. Per germline, CDR1 SEHNR and CDR2 FQNEAQ (reference sequence). This CDR3 has 13 residues. The CDR3 coding sequence is TGTGCCAGCAGCTTAGAAGGGGGCGCCACAACTTTCTTT. Translated, it gives CASSLEGGATTFF.

The chain has TRBV28 and TRBJ2-7; TRBD1 matches at 9 bases. The length of the CDR3 is 15 residues. Trimming cost V 5 bases and J 2 bases; bases outside gene matches: 7. The germline V gene encodes CDR1 MDHEN and CDR2 SYDVKM. The CDR3 here is CASSTPGTGTYEQYF. DNA of the CDR3: TGTGCCAGCAGTACGCCCGGGACAGGGACCTACGAGCAGTACTTC.

This clone was seen just once. A junction boundary mismatches the germline segment, possibly from a read error. The chain links TRBV27 to TRBJ2-1; TRBD2 matches 7 bases. The CDR3 length is 13 residues. The germline gives CDR1 MNHEY, CDR2 SMNVEV (reference sequence). The CDR3: CASSLLVTSSEVF. CDR3 nucleotides: TGTGCCAGCAGTTTACTTGTGACTAGCTCGGAGGTCTTC.

This clone was seen a single time. The genes are TRBV27 and TRBJ1-6; possible D gene TRBD1, 6 bases. The CDR3 is made up of 15 amino acids. Germline-derived CDR1 and CDR2 are MNHEY and SMNVEV (reference sequence). V was cut by 0 bases and J by 10 bases, with 13 bases left in between. Here the CDR3 reads CASSLSMGAGSPLHF. CDR3 sequence (DNA): TGTGCCAGCAGTTTATCCATGGGGGCTGGATCACCCCTCCACTTT.

This clone was counted only a few times. CDR3 in amino acids: CASREIAGGPSTKNEQFF. The CDR3 coding sequence is TGCGCCAGCAGGGAGATAGCGGGAGGGCCCTCAACGAAAAATGAGCAGTTCTTC. The rearrangement joins TRBV4-1 to TRBJ2-1; TRBD2 aligns across 11 bases. J lost 7 bases, V lost 6 bases, and 17 bases had no gene match. CDR1 is MGHRA, CDR2 YSYEKL, per germline. The length of the CDR3 is 18 residues.

The V and J genes are TRBV5-4 and TRBJ1-2; TRBD1 might be the D (5 bases). CDR3 length equals 14 residues. Germline CDR1 reads SGHNT; CDR2 reads YYREEE (reference sequence). The germline V and J ends were trimmed by 4 bases and 0 bases, with 10 bases remaining between them. CDR3 nucleotides: TGTGCCAGCAGCCCAGGGTCCCCTAACTATGGCTACACCTTC. Translated: CASSPGSPNYGYTF.

This chain links TRBV2 with TRBJ2-5, with D maybe TRBD1 (7 bases). The germline V and J ends were trimmed by 8 bases and 7 bases, with 20 bases remaining between them. Germline CDR1 is SNHLY and CDR2 is FYNNEI. This CDR3 contains 14 residues. CDR3 DNA: TGTGCCAGCCGGGGGACAGCCATGCTAACGACCCAGTACTTC. Encoded protein: CASRGTAMLTTQYF.

The chain links TRBV19 to TRBJ1-1, with TRBD1 as a possible D gene (5 bases). Germline-derived CDR1 and CDR2 are LNHDA and SQIVND (reference sequence). This CDR3 contains 15 residues. Trimming stripped 7 bases from V and 9 bases from J, with 24 bases between. Here the CDR3 DNA reads TGTGCCAGTATCCCATCATGGTCGATGGGGGGGAAAGCTTTCTTT. Translation gives CASIPSWSMGGKAFF.

This sequence joins TRBV15 and TRBJ2-7; D is possibly TRBD1 (5 bases). Trimming removed 5 bases from V and 2 bases from J, with 16 bases in between. CDR1 and CDR2 from the germline V gene are LNHNV and YYDKDF (reference sequence). The CDR3 contains 15 residues. This chain's CDR3 is CATSLGPGRTYEQYF. CDR3 bases: TGTGCCACCAGCCTCGGCCCAGGGCGCACCTACGAGCAGTACTTC.

V is TRBV29-1 and J is TRBJ2-3; TRBD1 matches 7 bases. Trimming cost V 4 bases and J 0 bases; bases outside gene matches: 7. Germline V gene sequence: CDR1 SQVTM, CDR2 ANQGSEA. CDR3 length: 15 amino acids. The CDR3 sequence is CSVAPVTGSTDTQYF. CDR3 coding DNA: TGCAGCGTTGCTCCAGTGACAGGGAGCACAGATACGCAGTATTTT.

DNA for the CDR3: TGTGCCAGCAGCAGACAGGGAATCTCTAATCAGCCCCAGCATTTT. Its protein is CASSRQGISNQPQHF. The chain joins TRBV7-2 to TRBJ1-5, with TRBD1 identical over 7 bases. Trimming took 5 bases from V and 4 from J; bases not matched to a gene: 8. The CDR3 has 15 residues. The V gene's germline CDR1 is SGHTA and CDR2 FQGNSA.

This clone was observed a single time. The V gene is TRBV5-1, the J gene TRBJ2-5, with 9 bases matching TRBD2. The CDR3 is 15 amino acids. Germline CDR1 SGHRS, CDR2 YFSETQ. V shed 4 bases, J shed 4 bases, and the junction held 8 bases outside the gene matches. CDR3 in amino acids: CASSPIVAGAETQYF. In nucleotides, the CDR3 is TGCGCCAGCAGCCCAATTGTAGCGGGAGCAGAGACCCAGTACTTC.

The chain couples TRBV7-6 to TRBJ2-1; 9 nucleotides match TRBD2. Trimming at V came to 4 bases and at J to 2 bases, leaving 6 bases not matched to a gene. The CDR3 sequence is 16 residues long. Germline V lookup: CDR1 SGHVS, CDR2 FNYEAQ. The CDR3: CASSSEAGGAYNEQFF. DNA of the CDR3: TGTGCCAGCAGCTCTGAAGCGGGAGGTGCCTACAATGAGCAGTTCTTC. Supplemented by reference TRBV7-6 and TRBJ2-1, the full variable domain reads GAGVSQSPRYKVTKRGQDVALRCDPISGHVSLYWYRQALGQGPEFLTYFNYEAQQDKSGLPNDRFSAERPEGSISTLTIQRTEQRDSAMYRCASSSEAGGAYNEQFFGPGTRLTVL.

This clone appeared many times. The chain links TRBV6-4 to TRBJ1-5; D is unclear. V shed 6 bases and J shed 7 bases, with 10 bases lying between them. The CDR3 runs 12 residues. Germline values: CDR1 MRHNA, CDR2 SNTAGT. The DNA for the CDR3 is TGTGCCAGCAGCCTAGCGGACCAGCCCCAGCATTTT. Residues: CASSLADQPQHF.

This chain uses TRBV5-6 with TRBJ1-1, with D uncertain. This CDR3 has 15 residues. Germline CDR1 is SGHDT and CDR2 is YYEEEE. Trimming pared 4 bases from V and 2 bases from J, leaving 15 bases between. CDR3 bases: TGTGCCAGCAGCCAAACTCCCCTCAAAAACACTGAAGCTTTCTTT. Translating it yields CASSQTPLKNTEAFF.

The chain combines TRBV10-2 with TRBJ2-1, with D maybe TRBD2 (5 bases). Germline loops: CDR1 WSHSY, CDR2 SAAADI. The CDR3 loop spans 12 amino acids. V was trimmed by 6 bases and J by 4 bases, leaving 7 bases between them. The CDR3 nucleotides are TGCGCCAGCAGAACTAGTTACAATGAGCAGTTCTTC. It translates to CASRTSYNEQFF.